Below are 20 T cell receptor beta chains sequenced from a single sample in a study of shared clonotypes between healthy human individuals. TCRdb's table, derived via immunoSEQ multiplex PCR, lists solely in-frame clones and lacks some. The sample yields some 1,400,000 clones, about 96% seen once. The sample comprised naive CD4+ T cells sorted from blood. The subset is: CD45RA+ positively selected. The receptor set was obtained from a man aged 30-40 years in good health.

This chain links TRBV6-5 with TRBJ1-1, with a tentative D call TRBD1 (5 bases). Germline V gene sequence: CDR1 MNHEY, CDR2 SVGAGI. V lost 2 bases to trimming and J lost 2 bases, with 9 bases between them. The CDR3 has 14 residues. CDR3 bases: TGTGCCAGCAGTTACAGGGGCCACAACACTGAAGCTTTCTTT. Translation gives CASSYRGHNTEAFF.

The chain couples TRBV5-8 to TRBJ1-1, with D unresolved. The V gene lost 4 bases and the J gene lost 5 bases, with 15 bases spanning the gap. The CDR3 spans 14 residues. The germline V gene encodes CDR1 SGHTS and CDR2 YDEGEE. The CDR3: CASSPPQRLTEAFF. The CDR3 region has the DNA TGTGCCAGCAGCCCGCCTCAGAGGCTAACTGAAGCTTTCTTT.

As DNA, the CDR3 is TGTGCCAGTAAGGACTACAATGAGCAGTTCTTC. It encodes CASKDYNEQFF. The chain uses TRBV19 and TRBJ2-1; no definite D call. Germline-derived CDR1 and CDR2 are LNHDA and SQIVND (reference sequence). V was cut by 7 bases and J by 3 bases, with 4 bases left in between. The CDR3 contains 11 residues.

CDR3 sequence reads: CASSQEPGLAVYEQYF. The CDR3 coding sequence is TGCGCCAGCAGCCAGGAGCCGGGACTAGCGGTCTACGAGCAGTACTTC. J is TRBJ2-7 and V is TRBV4-1; 11 nucleotides align to TRBD2. The CDR3 is 16 amino acids. Germline V lookup: CDR1 MGHRA, CDR2 YSYEKL. V lost 3 bases and J lost 3; bases outside the gene matches: 7.

The J gene is TRBJ2-1, the V gene TRBV11-2; 8 nucleotides agree with TRBD2. V shed 1 base, J shed 7 bases, and the junction held 6 bases outside the gene matches. This CDR3 region has 15 residues. The germline V gene has CDR1 SGHAT and CDR2 FQNNGV. CDR3 coding DNA: TGTGCCAGCAGCTTAGTTACCGGGACTAGGAATGAGCAGTTCTTC. Translation: CASSLVTGTRNEQFF.

The CDR3 region is CASSTNRGSEQYF. In nucleotides, the CDR3 is TGTGCCAGTAGTACGAACAGGGGTTCCGAGCAGTACTTC. The rearrangement links TRBV19 to TRBJ2-7, with TRBD1 identical over 7 bases. Germline V gives CDR1 LNHDA, CDR2 SQIVND (reference sequence). There are 13 residues in the CDR3. The trim removed 4 bases at V and 6 bases at J, leaving 6 bases unmatched.

The rearrangement links TRBV5-4 to TRBJ2-1, with TRBD2 identical over 9 bases. Germline V gene lookup returns CDR1 SGHNT and CDR2 YYREEE (reference sequence). The CDR3 length is 15 residues. The ends lost 0 bases at V and 4 bases at J; junction bases unmatched: 2. The CDR3 region has the DNA TGTGCCAGCAGCTTGGGACTAGCGGAATACAATGAGCAGTTCTTC. Protein sequence: CASSLGLAEYNEQFF.

This clone occurred once. The V and J genes are TRBV4-2 and TRBJ2-1, with D perhaps TRBD2 (6 bases). From germline, CDR1 is LGHNA and CDR2 YNFKEQ. V lost 0 bases, J lost 4 bases, and 13 bases lay in between. CDR3 size: 16 residues. The CDR3 is CASSQDPIADYNEQFF. CDR3 nucleotides: TGTGCCAGCAGCCAAGATCCGATAGCGGATTACAATGAGCAGTTCTTC.

This chain joins TRBV9 and TRBJ2-7; possibly TRBD2 for D (5 bases). The CDR3 has 17 residues. The germline V gene encodes CDR1 SGDLS and CDR2 YYNGEE. The ends were cut back, 0 bases at V and 4 bases at J, with 20 bases in the middle. CDR3 region: CASSVEEARREVYEQYF. The CDR3 DNA follows: TGTGCCAGCAGCGTAGAGGAGGCAAGGAGAGAGGTTTACGAGCAGTACTTC.

The chain links TRBV6-5 to TRBJ2-7; D unclear. The germline V gene encodes CDR1 MNHEY and CDR2 SVGAGI. Trimming took 5 bases from V and 7 from J, leaving 9 bases between them. The CDR3 length is 11 residues. CDR3 in amino acids: CASSGLREQYF. CDR3 DNA sequence: TGTGCCAGCAGTGGGCTTCGAGAGCAGTACTTC.

Note on this clone: This same CDR3 is encoded by further DNA sequences in the sample. CDR3 nucleotide sequence: TGTGCCAGCAGCTTAGCCCTAGCGGGTTACAATGAGCAGTTCTTC. Amino acid sequence: CASSLALAGYNEQFF. The chain couples TRBV7-9 to TRBJ2-1; 8 nucleotides align to TRBD2. Germline CDR1 is SEHNR and CDR2 is FQNEAQ (reference sequence). The CDR3 length is 15 residues. J gave up 4 bases and V 0 bases, and 2 bases lay outside the gene matches.

The genes are TRBV4-1 and TRBJ2-3; D is uncertain. V shed 0 bases and J shed 0 bases, with 7 bases lying between them. This CDR3 spans 15 amino acids. CDR1 MGHRA and CDR2 YSYEKL come from the germline V gene. CDR3 DNA: TGCGCCAGCAGCCAAGATGGCACGAGCACAGATACGCAGTATTTT. Its translation: CASSQDGTSTDTQYF.

The chain links TRBV23-1 to TRBJ1-5; 8 bases fit TRBD1. TRBV23-1 carries the ORF label, with uncertain function. J lost 0 bases, V lost 4 bases, and 14 bases had no gene match. CDR3 size: 19 residues. For the CDR3, the DNA is TGCGCCAGCAGTCTCTTAAATAGGACAGGGCCAAATAGCAATCAGCCCCAGCATTTT. Residues: CASSLLNRTGPNSNQPQHF.

Comment on this clone: At the DNA level, this CDR3 is encoded by other sequences in the same sample as well. The chain combines TRBV5-4 with TRBJ2-1, with D perhaps TRBD2 (5 bases). The V end lost 4 bases, the J end lost 1 base, and 9 bases lay between the germline ends. This CDR3 is built from 14 residues. The V gene's germline CDR1 is SGHNT and CDR2 YYREEE (reference sequence). CDR3 sequence: CASSRTGSYNEQFF. CDR3 nucleotide sequence: TGTGCCAGCAGCCGGACGGGATCCTACAATGAGCAGTTCTTC.

This chain connects TRBV4-3 to TRBJ2-2, with 7 bases lining up with TRBD1. Germline V lookup: CDR1 LGHNA, CDR2 YSLEER. This CDR3 is 16 amino acids long. The junction had 8 bases not matched to a gene; V was cut back by 2 bases and J by 5 bases. CDR3 coding DNA: TGCGCCAGCAGCCAATCTTACAGGGGCGGTACCGGGGAGCTGTTTTTT. This gives the protein CASSQSYRGGTGELFF.

The chain links TRBV28 to TRBJ1-2, with 9 bases identical to TRBD1. Germline V gene data show CDR1 as MDHEN and CDR2 as SYDVKM. The CDR3 loop spans 16 amino acids. V was clipped by 5 bases and J by 4 bases; unmatched bases: 11. CDR3 sequence: CASSRKQGAASYGYTF. The CDR3 nucleotides read TGTGCCAGCAGTCGCAAACAGGGGGCCGCGAGCTATGGCTACACCTTC.

The chain joins TRBV11-3 to TRBJ2-3; 7 nucleotides match TRBD1. Germline trimming cut 5 bases from V and 3 bases from J; bases unmatched to any gene: 8. This CDR3 has 15 amino acids. Per the germline V gene, CDR1 is SGHNT and CDR2 is YENEEA. CDR3 nucleotide sequence: TGTGCCAGCAGCCTGGGACAGACAGGAACAGATACGCAGTATTTT. Translated, it gives CASSLGQTGTDTQYF.

With respect to this clone: The sample carries other DNA sequences with the same CDR3. The chain uses TRBV28 and TRBJ2-5; the D is unclear. Looked up from germline, CDR1 is MDHEN and CDR2 is SYDVKM. This CDR3 spans 12 amino acids. The V and J ends lost 1 base and 5 bases respectively, with 5 bases between them. CDR3 protein: CASSLLQETQYF. CDR3 DNA sequence: TGTGCCAGCAGTTTATTGCAGGAGACCCAGTACTTC. The full variable domain, rest sourced from reference TRBV28 and TRBJ2-5, is DVKVTQSSRYLVKRTGEKVFLECVQDMDHENMFWYRQDPGLGLRLIYFSYDVKMKEKGDIPEGYSVSREKKERFSLILESASTNQTSMYLCASSLLQETQYFGPGTRLLVL.

The chain uses TRBV2 and TRBJ1-1, with D maybe TRBD1 (5 bases). The CDR3 extends over 14 amino acids. Germline CDR1 and CDR2: SNHLY and FYNNEI. Trimming removed 6 bases at V and 1 base at J, with 12 bases between. The CDR3 DNA reads as TGTGCCAGCAGCCCCCGCGGGGGGAACACTGAAGCTTTCTTT. This encodes CASSPRGGNTEAFF.

This chain connects TRBV15 to TRBJ2-7; D call uncertain. The CDR3 covers 15 residues. The V end lost 1 base, the J end lost 4 bases, and 14 bases lay between the germline ends. The germline V gene has CDR1 LNHNV and CDR2 YYDKDF (reference sequence). The CDR3 loop reads CATSRVSDTLYEQYF. CDR3 bases: TGTGCCACCAGCAGAGTTTCTGACACCCTATACGAGCAGTACTTC.